These T cell receptor beta chains were read from a single sample in a study of blood T cells in healthy people across ages. MiXCR, applied by TCRdb to the 5' RACE reads, yields one record per CDR3 protein. The table shows about 970,000 distinct CDR3 sequences, with around 54% occurring only once. The sample taken for sequencing was blood. Receptors originate from a woman aged 55-70 years in good health. CDR3s leave out the opening cysteine and the closing phenylalanine or tryptophan. The order of the fields is CDR3 length, J gene, V gene, CDR3 protein.

>13|TRBJ2-3|TRBV4-2
ASSQGSSNSKTQY
>11|TRBJ2-7|TRBV7-2
ASSLREGDEQY
>11|NA|TRBV7-2
ASSWHERYEQY
>12|TRBJ2-5|TRBV20-1
SARKAGSYNEQY
>15|TRBJ2-2|TRBV11-2
ASSPRLAGGLPGELF
>12|TRBJ2-1|TRBV2
ASRDWDGVNEQF
>14|NA|TRBV6-1
ASSQSKWTASYEQY
>13|TRBJ2-5|TRBV6-5
ASSYSWTRGETQY
>12|TRBJ2-5|TRBV3-1
ASSRGQGWETQY
>12|TRBJ2-4|TRBV5-1
ASSLGDRANIQY
>14|TRBJ2-1|TRBV7-2
ASSLLADGSYNEQF
>14|NA|TRBV9
ASSVQSGSSYNEQY
>12|TRBJ2-7|TRBV7-9
ASSARQGGRPQY
>12|TRBJ2-5|TRBV29-1
SYLTGTRQETQY
>12|TRBJ2-1|TRBV29-1
SVFEAGGGNEQF
>15|TRBJ2-7|TRBV28
ASSSYTPKGALYEQY
>12|TRBJ1-4|TRBV14
ASSLTVTIEKLF
>14|TRBJ2-1|TRBV28
ASSQLDPTSYNEQF
>17|TRBJ2-7|TRBV4-1
ASSQDPGLAGFYSYEQY
>12|NA|TRBV5-6
ASSKAGGTETQY
>13|TRBJ1-2|TRBV3-1
ASSRNTGTGYGYT
>10|TRBJ2-3|TRBV7-9
ASSLIRDTQY
>13|TRBJ2-6|TRBV20-1
SARGIRSGANVLT
>13|TRBJ1-2|TRBV7-2
ASSLVVQTADGYT
>13|TRBJ2-7|TRBV6-6
ATLRADGASYEQY
>14|TRBJ2-3|TRBV18
ASSRASTSVADTQY
>12|TRBJ2-5|TRBV20-1
SAIRGSAGSAQY
>14|TRBJ2-3|TRBV27
ASSPFGTGGADTQY
>11|TRBJ2-4|TRBV18
ASSVGSKNIQY
>14|TRBJ1-5|TRBV4-1
ASSQVGDRGNQPQH
>13|TRBJ2-7|TRBV25-1
ASRQGGTVPDEQY
>12|TRBJ1-5|TRBV28
ASSPDGLNQPQH
>16|TRBJ2-6|TRBV18
ASSPDAGQPSGANVLT
>11|TRBJ2-5|TRBV7-9
ASSRDTEETQY
>13|TRBJ2-7|TRBV14
ASSPAGDSTYEQY
>14|TRBJ2-7|TRBV28
ASSFPRDPGFYEQY
>10|TRBJ2-4|TRBV7-2
ASSPQEGLQY
>10|TRBJ2-5|TRBV12-5
ASGLDRGQQY
>14|TRBJ1-5|TRBV20-1
SAREVAGGGGQPQH
>14|TRBJ2-2|TRBV11-3
ASSTRHQVHPGELF
>14|TRBJ2-7|TRBV4-1
ASSQDLLAGGSEQY
>12|TRBJ2-5|TRBV20-1
SATTSGVQETQY
>12|TRBJ2-4|TRBV7-9
ASSSGGAKNIQY
>11|TRBJ2-7|TRBV7-9
ASSATGGGEQY